These T cell receptor beta chains were read from a single sample in a study of cytomegalovirus exposure and HLA in healthy donors. The table came from immunoSEQ multiplex PCR; TCRdb's copy has only in-frame clones and leaves some out. This sample yields around 86,000 clones, of which about 93% are seen a single time; approximately 1% belongs to the top ten. Sequencing was carried out using PBMCs. These receptor sequences come from a woman aged 30 to 39 in good health and CMV-seropositive. The CDR3 runs from the conserved cysteine through the conserved F or W. A D gene is named only where the DNA matches it firmly.

j_gene | d_gene | v_gene | CDR3nt | CDR3aa
TRBJ2-5 | TRBD1 | TRBV10-1 | TGCGCCAGCAGTGAGTGGACAGGGCCCAGAGAGACCCAGTACTTC | CASSEWTGPRETQYF
TRBJ2-2 | - | TRBV7-2 | TGTGCCAGCAGCCCCAGAGGACAGTACACCGGGGAGCTGTTTTTT | CASSPRGQYTGELFF
TRBJ1-1 | - | TRBV4-1 | TGCGCCAGCAGCCTTTGGACAGAGAACACTGAAGCTTTCTTT | CASSLWTENTEAFF
TRBJ1-2 | - | TRBV19 | TGTGCCAGTAGTATAGATCAGGGGATTAACTATGGCTACACCTTC | CASSIDQGINYGYTF
TRBJ2-2 | TRBD1 | TRBV19 | TGTGCCAGTAGTACTACATCGGGGACAGGGAACACCGGGGAGCTGTTTTTT | CASSTTSGTGNTGELFF
TRBJ2-7 | TRBD1 | TRBV29-1 | TGCAGCATTGGACAGGGCCTCTCCTACGAGCAGTACTTC | CSIGQGLSYEQYF
TRBJ1-5 | TRBD1 | TRBV28 | TGTGCCAGCAGTTGGACAGGGGCATTGAATCAGCCCCAGCATTTT | CASSWTGALNQPQHF
TRBJ1-2 | TRBD1 | TRBV30 | TGTGCCTGGAGTGTACGGACAGGTACTAGCTACTATGGCTACACCTTC | CAWSVRTGTSYYGYTF
TRBJ2-7 | - | TRBV5-6 | TGTGCCAGCAGCCCTGAGTCGGGTTACGAGCAGTACTTC | CASSPESGYEQYF
TRBJ1-2 | - | TRBV28 | TGTGCCAGCAAACAGCAACCTAACTATGGCTACACCTTC | CASKQQPNYGYTF
TRBJ2-7 | - | TRBV4-3 | TGCGCCAGCAGCCAAGATCGGTCCCCATCCTACGAGCAGTACTTC | CASSQDRSPSYEQYF
TRBJ2-5 | - | TRBV6-6 | TGTGCCAGCAGTTACACGGGAGCAGGAGAGACCCAGTACTTC | CASSYTGAGETQYF
TRBJ1-1 | - | TRBV28 | TGTGCCAGCAGCCCTCACCAGACAGGACTGAACACTGAAGCTTTCTTT | CASSPHQTGLNTEAFF
TRBJ2-6 | TRBD2 | TRBV6-5 | TGTGCCAGCAGACTAGCGGGAGCTGGGGCCAACGTCCTGACTTTC | CASRLAGAGANVLTF
TRBJ1-3 | - | TRBV6-1 | TGTGCCAGCAGTGAACGGGCGGGGGTAGCCTCTGGAAACACCATATATTTT | CASSERAGVASGNTIYF
TRBJ2-3 | - | TRBV29-1 | TGCAGCGCCCGGGGCGGGGAGAAGAGTAGCACAGATACGCAGTATTTT | CSARGGEKSSTDTQYF
TRBJ2-1 | - | TRBV9 | TGTGCCAGCAGCTTCCGGTCCCTCGGGGTAAGCTCCTACAATGAGCAGTTCTTC | CASSFRSLGVSSYNEQFF
TRBJ2-3 | TRBD2 | TRBV11-2 | TGTGCCAGCAGCTTAAGGGGACTAGCGGGAGGAGATACGCAGTATTTT | CASSLRGLAGGDTQYF